The TCR beta chain described here comes from a study of blood T cell repertoires in COVID-19. Study-level information: Samples representing acute and convalescent COVID-19 were sourced from the United States, Italy and Spain. The cDNA or gDNA used as material had been derived from T cells, B-cell-depleted T cells, or PBMCs.

Patients in Seattle were enrolled during active infection, then followed longitudinally. Per the study methods: Estimation of nucleated cell counts was performed using reference gene primer amplification. The protocol was immunoSEQ multiplex PCR, while the TCRdb copy is restricted to in-frame clones and leaves out a portion. The V and J calls and the clone size are those of that table, but D and trimming were determined from the DNA. The table includes some 130,000 clones, over 85% detected once. V was trimmed by 3 bases and J by 10 bases, leaving 12 bases between them. Looked up from germline, CDR1 is ENHRY and CDR2 is SYGVKD. CDR3 length equals 12 residues.

The chain recombines TRBV10-3 with TRBJ1-1; D gene uncertain. Sequenced: peripheral blood. This sequence originates from a man between 60 and 75 years old with COVID-19, enrolled during active disease. The CDR3 DNA is TGTGCCATCAGTGACGATCCTCGAGGAGCTTTCTTT. It codes for CAISDDPRGAFF.